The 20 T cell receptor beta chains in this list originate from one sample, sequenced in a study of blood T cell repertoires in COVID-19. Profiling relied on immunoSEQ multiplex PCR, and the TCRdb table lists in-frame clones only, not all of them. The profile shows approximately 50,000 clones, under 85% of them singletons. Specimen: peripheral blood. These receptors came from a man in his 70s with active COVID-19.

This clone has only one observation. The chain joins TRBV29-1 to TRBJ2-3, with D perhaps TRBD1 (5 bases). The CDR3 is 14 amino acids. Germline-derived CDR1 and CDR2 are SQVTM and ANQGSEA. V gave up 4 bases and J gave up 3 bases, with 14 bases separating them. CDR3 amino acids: CSVVDGATTDTQYF. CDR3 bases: TGCAGCGTTGTAGATGGGGCCACGACAGATACGCAGTATTTT.

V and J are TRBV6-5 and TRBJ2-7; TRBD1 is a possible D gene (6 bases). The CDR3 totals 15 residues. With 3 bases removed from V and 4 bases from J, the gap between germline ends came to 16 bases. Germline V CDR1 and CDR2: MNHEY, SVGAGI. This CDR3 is CASSYNRVEGYEQYF. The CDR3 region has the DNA TGTGCCAGCAGTTATAACAGGGTAGAGGGATACGAGCAGTACTTC.

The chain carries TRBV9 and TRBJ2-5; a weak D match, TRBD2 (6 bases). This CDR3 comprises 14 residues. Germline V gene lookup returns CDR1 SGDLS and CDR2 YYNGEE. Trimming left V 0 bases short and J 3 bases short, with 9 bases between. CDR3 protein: CASSVGSGKETQYF. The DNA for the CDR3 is TGTGCCAGCAGCGTAGGTAGCGGTAAAGAGACCCAGTACTTC. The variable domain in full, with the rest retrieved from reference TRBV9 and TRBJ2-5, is DSGVTQTPKHLITATGQRVTLRCSPRSGDLSVYWYQQSLDQGLQFLIQYYNGEERAKGNILERFSAQQFPDLHSELNLSSLELGDSALYFCASSVGSGKETQYFGPGTRLLVL.

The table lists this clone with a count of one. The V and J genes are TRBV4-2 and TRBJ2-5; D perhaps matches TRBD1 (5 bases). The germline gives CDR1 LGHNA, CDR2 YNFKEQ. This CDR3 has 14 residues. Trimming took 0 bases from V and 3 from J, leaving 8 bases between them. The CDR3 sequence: CASSQDYRKETQYF. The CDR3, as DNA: TGTGCCAGCAGCCAAGATTACAGGAAAGAGACCCAGTACTTC.

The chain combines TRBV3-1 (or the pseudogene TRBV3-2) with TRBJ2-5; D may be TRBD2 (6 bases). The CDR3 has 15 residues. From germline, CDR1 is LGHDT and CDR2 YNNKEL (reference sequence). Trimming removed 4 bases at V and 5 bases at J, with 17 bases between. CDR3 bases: TGTGCCAGCAGCCGATATCTTGCGGGGCGGGAGACCCAGTACTTC. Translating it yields CASSRYLAGRETQYF.

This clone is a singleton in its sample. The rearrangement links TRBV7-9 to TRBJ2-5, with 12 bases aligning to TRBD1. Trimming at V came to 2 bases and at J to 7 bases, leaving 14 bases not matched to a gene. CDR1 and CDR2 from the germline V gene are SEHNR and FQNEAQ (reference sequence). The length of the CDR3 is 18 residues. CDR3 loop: CASSLIGIGTGGSGTQYF. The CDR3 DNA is TGTGCCAGCAGCTTAATTGGGATCGGGACAGGGGGCTCGGGGACCCAGTACTTC.

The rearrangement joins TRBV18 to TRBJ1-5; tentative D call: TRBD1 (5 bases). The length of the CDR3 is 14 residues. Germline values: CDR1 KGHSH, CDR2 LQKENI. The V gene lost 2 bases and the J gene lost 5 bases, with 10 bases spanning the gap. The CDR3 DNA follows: TGTGCCAGCTCACCAAGAACGGGGGATCAGCCCCAGCATTTT. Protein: CASSPRTGDQPQHF.

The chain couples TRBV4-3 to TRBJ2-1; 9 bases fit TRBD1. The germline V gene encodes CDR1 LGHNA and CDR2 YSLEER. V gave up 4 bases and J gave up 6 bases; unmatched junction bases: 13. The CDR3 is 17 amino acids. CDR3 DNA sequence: TGCGCCAGCAGCCCCCGTCGAACAGGGGGCACCCTCAATGAGCAGTTCTTC. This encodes CASSPRRTGGTLNEQFF.

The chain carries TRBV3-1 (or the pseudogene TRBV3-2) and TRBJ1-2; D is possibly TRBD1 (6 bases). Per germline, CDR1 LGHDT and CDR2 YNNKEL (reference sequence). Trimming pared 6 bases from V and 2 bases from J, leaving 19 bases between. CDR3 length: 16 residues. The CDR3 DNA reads TGTGCCAGCAGTGCAGGGGCGGGGGCCGGGAACTATGGCTACACCTTC. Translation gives CASSAGAGAGNYGYTF.

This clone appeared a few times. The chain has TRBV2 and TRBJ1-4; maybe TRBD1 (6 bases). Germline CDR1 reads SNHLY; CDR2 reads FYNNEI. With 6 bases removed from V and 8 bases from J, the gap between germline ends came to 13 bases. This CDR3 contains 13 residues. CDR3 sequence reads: CASRDDRLEKLFF. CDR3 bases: TGTGCCAGCAGAGACGACAGGTTAGAAAAACTGTTTTTT.

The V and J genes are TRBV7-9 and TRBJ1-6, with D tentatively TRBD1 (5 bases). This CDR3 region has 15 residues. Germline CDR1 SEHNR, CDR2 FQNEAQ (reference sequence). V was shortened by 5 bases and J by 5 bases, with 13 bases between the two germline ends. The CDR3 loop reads CASSPRGGNNSPLHF. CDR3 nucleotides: TGTGCCAGCAGCCCTAGGGGAGGGAATAATTCACCCCTCCACTTT.

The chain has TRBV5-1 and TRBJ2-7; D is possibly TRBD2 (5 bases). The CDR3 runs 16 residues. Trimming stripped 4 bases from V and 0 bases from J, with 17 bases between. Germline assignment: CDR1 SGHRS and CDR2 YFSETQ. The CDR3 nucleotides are TGCGCCAGCAGCGAGGGTTCGGCGGCGGGCTCCTACGAGCAGTACTTC. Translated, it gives CASSEGSAAGSYEQYF.

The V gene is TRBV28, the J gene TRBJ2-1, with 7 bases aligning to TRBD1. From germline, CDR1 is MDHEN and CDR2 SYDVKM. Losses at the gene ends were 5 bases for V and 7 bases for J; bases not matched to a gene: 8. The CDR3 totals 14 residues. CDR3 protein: CASSLPTGRNEQFF. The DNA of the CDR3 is TGTGCCAGCAGTCTCCCGACAGGGAGAAATGAGCAGTTCTTC. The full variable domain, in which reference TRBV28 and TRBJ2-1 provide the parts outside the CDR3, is DVKVTQSSRYLVKRTGEKVFLECVQDMDHENMFWYRQDPGLGLRLIYFSYDVKMKEKGDIPEGYSVSREKKERFSLILESASTNQTSMYLCASSLPTGRNEQFFGPGTRLTVL.

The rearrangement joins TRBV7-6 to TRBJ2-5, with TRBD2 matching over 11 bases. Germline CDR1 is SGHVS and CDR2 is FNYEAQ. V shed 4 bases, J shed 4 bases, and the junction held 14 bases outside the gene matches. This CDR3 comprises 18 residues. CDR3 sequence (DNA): TGTGCCAGCAGCTCCGGCGGGACTAGCGGCGCAGGGGGAGAGACCCAGTACTTC. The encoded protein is CASSSGGTSGAGGETQYF.

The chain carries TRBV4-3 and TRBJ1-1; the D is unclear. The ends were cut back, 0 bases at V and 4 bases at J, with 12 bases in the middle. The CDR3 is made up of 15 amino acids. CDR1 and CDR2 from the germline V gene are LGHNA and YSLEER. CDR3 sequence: CASSQDQRGATEAFF. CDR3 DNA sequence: TGCGCCAGCAGCCAAGATCAGCGAGGAGCCACTGAAGCTTTCTTT.

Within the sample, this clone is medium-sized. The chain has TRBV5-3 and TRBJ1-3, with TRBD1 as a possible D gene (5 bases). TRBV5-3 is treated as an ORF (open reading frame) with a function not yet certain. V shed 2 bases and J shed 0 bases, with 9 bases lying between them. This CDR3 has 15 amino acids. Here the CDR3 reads CARSFAGLSGNTIYF. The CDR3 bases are TGTGCCAGAAGCTTTGCAGGGCTCTCTGGAAACACCATATATTTT.

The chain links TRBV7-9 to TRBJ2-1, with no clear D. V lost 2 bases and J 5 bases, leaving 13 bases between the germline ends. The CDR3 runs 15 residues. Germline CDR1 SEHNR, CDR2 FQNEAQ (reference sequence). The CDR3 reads CASSLFRGGDNEQFF. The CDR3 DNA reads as TGTGCCAGCAGCTTATTTCGTGGCGGTGACAATGAGCAGTTCTTC.

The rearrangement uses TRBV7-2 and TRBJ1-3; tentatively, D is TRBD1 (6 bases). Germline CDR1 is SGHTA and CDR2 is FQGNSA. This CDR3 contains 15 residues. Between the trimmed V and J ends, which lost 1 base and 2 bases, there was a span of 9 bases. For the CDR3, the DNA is TGTGCCAGCAGCTTAGAGGGGACACCTGGAAACACCATATATTTT. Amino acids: CASSLEGTPGNTIYF. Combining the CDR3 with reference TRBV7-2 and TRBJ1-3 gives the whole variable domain GAGVSQSPSNKVTEKGKDVELRCDPISGHTALYWYRQSLGQGLEFLIYFQGNSAPDKSGLPSDRFSAERTGGSVSTLTIQRTQQEDSAVYLCASSLEGTPGNTIYFGEGSWLTVV.

The CDR3 loop reads CASSLGQLSGTEAFF. Here the CDR3 DNA reads TGTGCCAGCAGCTTAGGGCAGCTCTCGGGCACTGAAGCTTTCTTT. The V gene is TRBV7-2, the J gene TRBJ1-1, with D hard to call. V was cut by 1 base and J by 4 bases, with 13 bases left in between. CDR3 length: 15 amino acids. Germline loops: CDR1 SGHTA, CDR2 FQGNSA.

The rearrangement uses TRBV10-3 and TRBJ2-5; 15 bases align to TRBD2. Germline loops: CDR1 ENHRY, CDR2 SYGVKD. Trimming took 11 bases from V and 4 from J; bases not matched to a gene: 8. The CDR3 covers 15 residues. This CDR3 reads CAASGTSGGTETQYF. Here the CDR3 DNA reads TGTGCCGCATCTGGGACTAGCGGGGGGACAGAGACCCAGTACTTC.